Following are 6 T cell receptor beta chains from one sample sequenced in a study of blood T cell repertoires in COVID-19. The repertoire was sequenced with immunoSEQ multiplex PCR; TCRdb's copy has only in-frame clones and lacks some. The sample includes roughly 430,000 clones, about 88% seen only once; the top ten take 1.4%. The sequencing sample was made of PBMCs or T cells enriched from blood (not recorded which). The receptors here all came from a woman between 18 and 30 years old who had been exposed to COVID-19.

The chain has TRBV28 and TRBJ2-7, with 13 positions matching TRBD2. The germline V gene encodes CDR1 MDHEN and CDR2 SYDVKM. Trimming at V came to 6 bases and at J to 2 bases, leaving 16 bases not matched to a gene. There are 19 residues in the CDR3. CDR3: CASRPTGTSGIKATYEQYF. As DNA, the CDR3 is TGTGCCAGCAGGCCTACCGGGACTAGCGGGATCAAAGCTACCTACGAGCAGTACTTC. The entire variable domain, with the rest obtained from reference TRBV28 and TRBJ2-7, is as follows: DVKVTQSSRYLVKRTGEKVFLECVQDMDHENMFWYRQDPGLGLRLIYFSYDVKMKEKGDIPEGYSVSREKKERFSLILESASTNQTSMYLCASRPTGTSGIKATYEQYFGPGTRLTVT.

This sequence joins TRBV7-2 and TRBJ2-6, with D possibly being TRBD1 (6 bases). Germline V CDR1 and CDR2: SGHTA, FQGNSA. The CDR3 contains 16 residues. The V end lost 5 bases, the J end lost 0 bases, and 11 bases lay between the germline ends. The CDR3 region has the DNA TGTGCCAGCAGCCAGCGAGGGGGCTCTGGGGCCAACGTCCTGACTTTC. Protein sequence: CASSQRGGSGANVLTF.

The chain has TRBV2 and TRBJ1-1; 11 nucleotides line up with TRBD1. CDR1 is SNHLY and CDR2 is FYNNEI in the germline V gene. J was trimmed by 4 bases and V by 7 bases; bases with no gene match: 5. CDR3 size: 14 residues. The CDR3 DNA is TGTGCCAGCAAGGGACAGGGGGATACCACTGAAGCTTTCTTT. It is translated as CASKGQGDTTEAFF.

CDR3 in amino acids: CATSRVGGGTDTQYF. CDR3 bases: TGTGCCACCAGCAGAGTTGGGGGGGGCACAGATACGCAGTATTTT. This chain connects TRBV15 to TRBJ2-3; 7 bases agree with TRBD2. Germline trimming cut 1 base from V and 1 base from J; bases unmatched to any gene: 2. CDR3 size: 15 residues. In germline, CDR1 is LNHNV, CDR2 YYDKDF (reference sequence).

This clone came up once. The CDR3 is CASSQVAGRQFF. In nucleotides, the CDR3 is TGCGCCAGCAGCCAAGTCGCGGGGAGGCAGTTCTTC. V is TRBV4-3 and J is TRBJ2-1; D is perhaps TRBD2 (6 bases). V was shortened by 1 base and J by 12 bases, with 10 bases between the two germline ends. This CDR3 is 12 amino acids long. Germline V gives CDR1 LGHNA, CDR2 YSLEER.

This clone was seen only once. The V gene is TRBV7-9, the J gene TRBJ2-1, with D perhaps matching TRBD1 (5 bases). The V end was cut by 8 bases, the J end by 8 bases, with 16 bases between. The CDR3 loop spans 13 amino acids. The germline V gene has CDR1 SEHNR and CDR2 FQNEAQ (reference sequence). DNA for the CDR3: TGTGCCAGCGCATTCGCAGGGATGGATGAGCAGTTCTTC. It encodes CASAFAGMDEQFF.